The 24 T cell receptor beta chains presented below share a single source sample, sequenced in a study of cytomegalovirus exposure and HLA in healthy donors. The study ran its PCR with 60 Vbeta and 13 Jbeta primers. The method was immunoSEQ multiplex PCR; TCRdb's version includes in-frame clones alone and lacks a portion of them. The top ten hold about 2.8% of the sample, which has 55,000 to 65,000 clones, approximately 79% seen once. Sequencing input: PBMCs. The receptors derive from a woman under 40 in good health and CMV-seronegative.

V is TRBV6-1 and J is TRBJ1-1; 9 bases match TRBD1. From germline, CDR1 is MNHNS and CDR2 SASEGT. The CDR3 runs 13 residues. The junction had 2 bases not matched to a gene; V was cut back by 4 bases and J by 5 bases. CDR3 coding DNA: TGTGCCAGCAGTGCGACAGGGGGAACTGAAGCTTTCTTT. Translating gives CASSATGGTEAFF.

The chain has TRBV7-6 and TRBJ2-1; TRBD2 is a possible D gene (6 bases). V was trimmed by 3 bases and J by 6 bases, leaving 18 bases between them. CDR3 length: 16 amino acids. Germline V gives CDR1 SGHVS, CDR2 FNYEAQ. CDR3 loop: CASSFELALIGNEQFF. The CDR3 coding sequence is TGTGCCAGCAGCTTTGAGCTAGCGTTAATAGGCAATGAGCAGTTCTTC.

The genes are TRBV23-1 and TRBJ2-3, with D perhaps matching TRBD1 (5 bases). TRBV23-1 is assigned to the ORF class and has an uncertain function. V dropped 0 bases and J dropped 6 bases, with 13 bases sitting between them. This CDR3 contains 15 residues. Here the CDR3 reads CASSQSMPKGDTQYF. CDR3 DNA sequence: TGCGCCAGCAGTCAATCAATGCCCAAGGGGGATACGCAGTATTTT.

The chain combines TRBV19 with TRBJ1-4; no reliable D call. CDR1 LNHDA and CDR2 SQIVND come from the germline V gene (reference sequence). The V end lost 5 bases, the J end lost 5 bases, and 12 bases lay between the germline ends. The CDR3 is made up of 14 amino acids. CDR3 nucleotides: TGTGCCAGTAGTTTGCCCGGGTCCAATGAAAAACTGTTTTTT. Its protein product is CASSLPGSNEKLFF.

The gene calls are TRBV7-9 and TRBJ1-4; 9 bases fit TRBD1. The CDR3 covers 14 residues. Germline V gives CDR1 SEHNR, CDR2 FQNEAQ (reference sequence). J gave up 6 bases and V 2 bases, and 1 base lay outside the gene matches. This CDR3 reads CASSLTGGDEKLFF. CDR3 coding DNA: TGTGCCAGCAGCTTAACAGGGGGCGATGAAAAACTGTTTTTT.

The chain employs TRBV18 and TRBJ1-1; D ambiguous. Germline assignment: CDR1 KGHSH and CDR2 LQKENI. Trimming pared 3 bases from V and 3 bases from J, leaving 8 bases between. The CDR3 spans 13 residues. This chain's CDR3 is CASSPQVYTEAFF. The DNA for the CDR3 is TGTGCCAGCTCACCTCAGGTGTACACTGAAGCTTTCTTT. Full variable domain (missing parts from reference TRBV18 and TRBJ1-1): NAGVMQNPRHLVRRRGQEARLRCSPMKGHSHVYWYRQLPEEGLKFMVYLQKENIIDESGMPKERFSAEFPKEGPSILRIQQVVRGDSAAYFCASSPQVYTEAFFGQGTRLTVV.

The chain joins TRBV6-5 to TRBJ1-2; maybe TRBD1 (6 bases). Trimming cost V 3 bases and J 4 bases, with 12 bases left between them. The germline V gene has CDR1 MNHEY and CDR2 SVGAGI. This CDR3 spans 14 amino acids. The CDR3 nucleotides read TGTGCCAGCAGTTATACGACAGGTCCCTATGGCTACACCTTC. It is translated as CASSYTTGPYGYTF.

V gene TRBV11-3 combines with J gene TRBJ2-4, with a possible D match to TRBD2 (6 bases). CDR3 size: 14 residues. Germline V gene lookup returns CDR1 SGHNT and CDR2 YENEEA. Trimming removed 1 base at V and 6 bases at J, with 10 bases between. CDR3 sequence reads: CASSLASSGNIQYF. The CDR3 DNA reads TGTGCCAGCAGCTTAGCAAGTAGCGGAAACATTCAGTACTTC.

The gene calls are TRBV18 and TRBJ1-1, with TRBD1 as a possible D gene (5 bases). Trimming took off 6 bases at V and 1 base at J, with 12 bases between the two ends. This CDR3 spans 14 amino acids. Germline CDR1 reads KGHSH; CDR2 reads LQKENI. The CDR3 DNA follows: TGTGCCAGCTCGGATTCAGGGTCGAACACTGAAGCTTTCTTT. Amino acids: CASSDSGSNTEAFF.

The chain links TRBV7-2 to TRBJ1-1; weak D call: TRBD1 (5 bases). Trimming took 3 bases from V and 0 from J, leaving 8 bases between them. The CDR3 is 14 residues long. The V gene's germline CDR1 is SGHTA and CDR2 FQGNSA. The CDR3 DNA reads TGTGCCAGCAGCTTTGCAGGGATGAACACTGAAGCTTTCTTT. Translated, it gives CASSFAGMNTEAFF.

Regarding this clone: At one end, the junction sequence differs from germline, possibly due to a read error. This chain connects TRBV7-7 to TRBJ2-2, with a weak D call TRBD1 (6 bases). Germline CDR1 SSHAT, CDR2 FNYEAQ (reference sequence). The CDR3 sequence is 13 residues long. The CDR3 region is CASSAQGTGELFF. The CDR3, as DNA: TGTGCTAGCAGCGCTCAGGGGACCGGGGAGCTGTTTTTT.

The V gene is TRBV11-3, the J gene TRBJ2-3; the match to TRBD2 covers 7 bases. The germline V gene has CDR1 SGHNT and CDR2 YENEEA. V lost 4 bases and J lost 1; bases outside the gene matches: 14. This CDR3 contains 18 residues. CDR3 bases: TGTGCCAGCAGCTCTTCGCAACCCGAGGCGGGGGGCACAGATACGCAGTATTTT. It encodes CASSSSQPEAGGTDTQYF.

This sequence joins TRBV6-5 and TRBJ2-3; 11 bases agree with TRBD2. The CDR3 has 14 residues. The V segment lost 6 bases and the J segment 6 bases; nucleotides outside the gene matches: 5. Germline V CDR1 and CDR2: MNHEY, SVGAGI. CDR3 DNA sequence: TGTGCCAGCAGCATCGGGACTAGCGGCGATACGCAGTATTTT. It specifies CASSIGTSGDTQYF.

The chain couples TRBV7-6 to TRBJ2-2; 9 bases map to TRBD2. Germline V lookup: CDR1 SGHVS, CDR2 FNYEAQ. The CDR3 contains 18 residues. Losses at the gene ends were 3 bases for V and 5 bases for J; bases not matched to a gene: 13. CDR3 sequence: CASSFRKGGGAATGELFF. DNA of the CDR3: TGTGCCAGCAGCTTCAGGAAGGGCGGGGGGGCCGCGACCGGGGAGCTGTTTTTT.

This chain joins TRBV14 and TRBJ1-2; a weak D match, TRBD1 (6 bases). With 0 bases removed from V and 5 bases from J, the gap between germline ends came to 13 bases. The CDR3 has 15 residues. Germline-derived CDR1 and CDR2 are SGHDN and FVKESK. The CDR3 DNA reads TGTGCCAGCAGCCAAGATTTGGGGACATCTTATGGCTACACCTTC. The encoded protein is CASSQDLGTSYGYTF.

The J gene is TRBJ1-3, the V gene TRBV9; D uncertain. In germline, CDR1 is SGDLS, CDR2 YYNGEE. Deletions cut 0 bases from V and 0 bases from J, with 7 bases between. CDR3 length: 15 residues. The CDR3 spells CASSVETGSGNTIYF. The CDR3, as DNA: TGTGCCAGCAGCGTAGAAACGGGCTCTGGAAACACCATATATTTT.

V usage is TRBV4-1 and J usage is TRBJ2-7; maybe TRBD2 (6 bases). This CDR3 region has 14 residues. Trimming left V 1 base short and J 4 bases short, with 11 bases between. The germline V gene encodes CDR1 MGHRA and CDR2 YSYEKL. CDR3 protein: CASSQVGGGYEQYF. The CDR3 DNA follows: TGCGCCAGCAGCCAAGTCGGGGGAGGATACGAGCAGTACTTC.

The chain recombines TRBV5-1 with TRBJ2-7; the match to TRBD2 covers 11 bases. J was trimmed by 3 bases and V by 0 bases; bases with no gene match: 5. The CDR3 sequence is 16 residues long. From germline, CDR1 is SGHRS and CDR2 YFSETQ. The CDR3 DNA is TGCGCCAGCAGCTTGGAGGTTAGCGGGAGGGACTACGAGCAGTACGTC. Translation: CASSLEVSGRDYEQYV.

On this clone itself: The same CDR3 is also encoded by other DNA sequences in this sample. The gene calls are TRBV19 and TRBJ1-1; unclear D gene. The CDR3 runs 14 residues. Germline CDR1 reads LNHDA; CDR2 reads SQIVND (reference sequence). V shed 1 base and J shed 2 bases, with 8 bases lying between them. The CDR3 coding sequence is TGTGCCAGTAGTATAGGGGCAGGTAACACTGAAGCTTTCTTT. This codes for CASSIGAGNTEAFF.

The CDR3 here is CASSPTGLAGELFF. CDR3 sequence (DNA): TGTGCCAGCAGCCCGACGGGACTTGCCGGGGAGCTGTTTTTT. V and J are TRBV6-5 and TRBJ2-2; TRBD2 is a possible D gene (6 bases). The CDR3 runs to 14 residues. Germline V CDR1 and CDR2: MNHEY, SVGAGI. Trimming removed 6 bases from V and 6 bases from J, with 14 bases in between.

CDR3 loop: CASSFSGNYEQYV. The CDR3 DNA follows: TGTGCCAGCAGCTTTTCAGGGAATTACGAGCAGTACGTC. The chain carries TRBV7-9 and TRBJ2-7; tentatively, D is TRBD1 (5 bases). The CDR3 consists of 13 residues. Trimming took 3 bases from V and 4 from J, leaving 10 bases between them. CDR1 is SEHNR and CDR2 is FQNEAQ in the germline V gene (reference sequence).

This clone has a single count. This rearrangement joins TRBV5-6 to TRBJ2-1; 14 nucleotides line up with TRBD2. This CDR3 spans 18 amino acids. Germline CDR1 is SGHDT and CDR2 is YYEEEE. V trimming: 4 bases; J trimming: 1 base; junction bases outside the gene matches: 7. This CDR3 is CASSPGLAGVGSYNEQFF. The CDR3 nucleotides are TGTGCCAGCAGCCCGGGACTAGCGGGAGTTGGATCCTACAATGAGCAGTTCTTC.

This clone was picked up one time. The V call is TRBV6-1, the J call TRBJ2-5, with 7 bases fitting TRBD2. The V gene's germline CDR1 is MNHNS and CDR2 SASEGT. J was trimmed by 4 bases and V by 7 bases; bases with no gene match: 9. CDR3 length: 14 amino acids. CDR3 sequence (DNA): TGTGCCAGCAACGGTTGGTGGGGGGGAGAGACCCAGTACTTC. Translated, it gives CASNGWWGGETQYF.

V usage is TRBV5-1 and J usage is TRBJ2-7, with D perhaps TRBD1 (5 bases). The V gene's germline CDR1 is SGHRS and CDR2 YFSETQ. CDR3 length: 14 residues. The V end was cut by 4 bases, the J end by 0 bases, with 11 bases between. The CDR3 loop is CASSPDSASYEQYF. As DNA, the CDR3 is TGCGCCAGCAGCCCCGACAGCGCCTCCTACGAGCAGTACTTC.